These 13 T cell receptor beta chains came from one sample sequenced in a study of T cells after yellow fever vaccination. TCRdb used MiXCR to reprocess the 5' RACE reads, holding one entry per CDR3 protein. The table has about 220,000 distinct CDR3 sequences, about 3% seen once. Sequenced here: CD4+ T cells sorted from PBMCs, sampled 10 days after the yellow fever booster vaccination. The receptors shown here come from a man aged 18 to 29 who received the YFV17D yellow fever vaccine.

This clonotype was counted a few times. The chain links TRBV6-2 or TRBV6-3 to TRBJ2-1, with D possibly TRBD2 on 6 matching bases. The V end lost 2 bases, the J end lost 5 bases, and 16 bases lay between the germline ends. There are 16 residues in the CDR3. Germline V gene data show CDR1 as MNHEY and CDR2 as SVGEGT. The CDR3 loop is CASSYEDYRMNNEQFF. The CDR3 DNA sequence: TGTGCCAGCAGTTACGAGGACTACCGAATGAACAATGAGCAGTTCTTC.

On this clonotype: This clone may be a read error of a much larger clone one base away. The chain recombines TRBV18 with TRBJ1-3; no clear D. Trimming removed 3 bases from V and 2 bases from J, with 11 bases in between. CDR1 is KGHSH, CDR2 LQKENI, per germline. The CDR3 has 15 residues. The CDR3 protein is CASSPRSEPGNTIYF. The CDR3 DNA follows: TGTGCCAGCTCACCTCGTTCAGAGCCTGGAAACACCATATATTTT.

The chain combines TRBV4-2 with TRBJ2-1, with 8 bases lining up with TRBD2. CDR3 length: 16 residues. V gave up 4 bases and J gave up 0 bases; unmatched junction bases: 5. Germline V gene lookup returns CDR1 LGHNA and CDR2 YNFKEQ. DNA of the CDR3: TGTGCCAGCAGCCGCCAGCGGGAGAGCTCCTACAATGAGCAGTTCTTC. This translates into CASSRQRESSYNEQFF.

This clonotype was picked up many times. The rearrangement uses TRBV14 and TRBJ1-6; no firm D call. From germline, CDR1 is SGHDN and CDR2 FVKESK. The CDR3 is made up of 14 amino acids. V lost 0 bases and J lost 10, with 10 bases in between. CDR3 protein: CASSQERFRSPLHF. The CDR3 DNA sequence: TGTGCCAGCAGCCAAGAGAGGTTTCGGTCACCCCTCCACTTT.

The rearrangement links TRBV15 to TRBJ1-5, with 7 bases lining up with TRBD1. This CDR3 comprises 16 residues. Per germline, CDR1 LNHNV and CDR2 YYDKDF (reference sequence). The V and J ends lost 0 bases and 4 bases, in that order; junction bases with no gene match: 6. As DNA, the CDR3 is TGTGCCACCAGCAGAGATCACAGGGGTGATAATCAGCCCCAGCATTTT. It translates to CATSRDHRGDNQPQHF.

This clonotype was counted ten times or more. This chain joins TRBV20-1 and TRBJ2-1; TRBD2 aligns across 10 bases. V was pared by 0 bases and J by 4 bases, with 12 bases of the junction left unmatched. The CDR3 runs to 18 residues. CDR1 DFQATT and CDR2 SNEGSKA come from the germline V gene (reference sequence). The CDR3 region is CSARDSPRLLAGYNEQFF. In DNA, the CDR3 is TGCAGTGCTAGAGATTCCCCGAGGTTACTAGCGGGGTACAATGAGCAGTTCTTC.

There are many counts of this clonotype. This sequence joins TRBV4-3 and TRBJ1-2; possible D gene TRBD1, 6 bases. Per germline, CDR1 LGHNA and CDR2 YSLEER. The CDR3 runs to 13 residues. Trimming pared 2 bases from V and 6 bases from J, leaving 10 bases between. In DNA, the CDR3 is TGCGCCAGCAGCCAACAGGGGATGGATGGCTACACCTTC. This gives the protein CASSQQGMDGYTF.

This clonotype was counted between two and nine times. The V gene is TRBV7-9, the J gene TRBJ1-2; 9 bases align to TRBD1. CDR3 length: 14 amino acids. Germline trimming cut 5 bases from V and 8 bases from J; bases unmatched to any gene: 9. CDR1 and CDR2 from the germline V gene are SEHNR and FQNEAQ (reference sequence). The CDR3 nucleotides are TGTGCCAGCAGCCGATTACAGGGGGCGAGAGGCTACACCTTC. This sequence encodes CASSRLQGARGYTF.

This clonotype came up many times. This rearrangement joins TRBV12-3 or TRBV12-4 to TRBJ1-3; weak D call: TRBD1 (5 bases). Trimming pared 6 bases from V and 4 bases from J, leaving 13 bases between. The CDR3 length is 14 residues. The CDR3 coding sequence is TGTGCCAGCAGACTAGGGACGGCGGGAAACACCATATATTTT. This codes for CASRLGTAGNTIYF.

This clonotype was observed many times. J is TRBJ2-7 and V is TRBV5-1; TRBD2 is a possible D gene (6 bases). The ends were cut back, 0 bases at V and 3 bases at J, with 10 bases in the middle. CDR1 SGHRS and CDR2 YFSETQ come from the germline V gene. This CDR3 has 14 amino acids. This CDR3 reads CASSLVGGLYEQYF. The CDR3 DNA is TGCGCCAGCAGCTTGGTTGGAGGGCTCTACGAGCAGTACTTC.

This clonotype occurred a few times. The CDR3: CASSWREVGTEAFF. The DNA for the CDR3 is TGTGCCAGCAGCTGGAGGGAGGTCGGCACTGAAGCTTTCTTT. The chain joins TRBV7-2 to TRBJ1-1; D is uncertain. The V and J ends lost 4 bases and 4 bases respectively, with 13 bases between them. Germline CDR1 is SGHTA and CDR2 is FQGNSA. CDR3 length: 14 residues.

This clonotype was recorded a few times. The chain couples TRBV20-1 to TRBJ1-2, with D possibly TRBD1 on 5 matching bases. This CDR3 is 11 amino acids long. Trimming cost V 7 bases and J 1 base, with 7 bases left between them. Germline V gene lookup returns CDR1 DFQATT and CDR2 SNEGSKA (reference sequence). The CDR3 DNA reads TGCAGTGGGGGGGATAACTATGGCTACACCTTC. Encoded protein: CSGGDNYGYTF.

In this sample, this clonotype turned up a few times. The chain recombines TRBV5-1 with TRBJ1-2; TRBD1 matches 8 bases. CDR1 and CDR2 from the germline V gene are SGHRS and YFSETQ. There are 13 residues in the CDR3. With V trimmed by 2 bases and J by 5 bases, 2 bases remained unmatched. The DNA for the CDR3 is TGCGCCAGCAGCTTCTGGACAGGGTATGGCTACACCTTC. Encoded protein: CASSFWTGYGYTF.